The source of this T cell receptor (beta chain) is a study of T cell responses to AZD1222 COVID-19 vaccine (dated by TCRdb to the early 2020s). Broadly, across the study: TCR sequencing was performed for some 250 trial participants, of whom about 200 were given two doses of AZD1222 and roughly 25 were given two doses of MenACWY control vaccine. Trial participants were enrolled into age subgroups of 18-55, 56-69 and 70-plus years, which contained about 150, 28 and 57 TCR-sequenced participants, respectively.

The study at large found these results: Only 5 to 7 AZD1222 recipients were SARS-CoV-2 seropositive at baseline, limiting conclusions about previously exposed vaccinees. Nearly half of unique spike-specific TCRs reportedly recognized epitopes outside regions mutated in the B.1.351 and B.1.1.7 variants. Spike-specific TCR breadth and depth rose significantly after two AZD1222 doses compared with day 0 and with MenACWY recipients. The 56-69-year group was small, and its depth increase did not reach significance, likely because of low power. No day 14 peak-response samples were available, so repertoires were characterized only after the peak T cell response. The vaccine-associated CD4 TCRs covered the entire spike protein, and the dominant responses fell in regions 160-218 and 743-854. Participants were mostly white British and included more females than males, and it was suggested by the authors that clonal diversity may have been underestimated.

According to the study, the label for this sample's time point signals: baseline before first vaccination. What this sample's treatment or condition label stands for: meningococcal conjugate vaccine given as trial control. Vaccinee samples were obtained from the UK trials COV001 and COV002, which included a single-blind randomized controlled phase 2/3 trial of AZD1222 (ChAdOx1 nCoV-19) in healthy adults. Trial participant PBMC samples were collected at day 0 and day 28 after the second dose for TCRbeta chain sequencing. For this clone: The antigen it recognizes is unknown. A junction boundary mismatches the germline segment, possibly from a read error.

The CDR3 regions of human TCRbeta chains were subjected to immunosequencing. Per the original workflow: Repertoire TCRs were checked for matches against a reference library of SARS-CoV-2-specific TCRs that had been generated using the MIRA antigen-specificity platform. Breadth was defined as the fraction of unique TCRs that were SARS-CoV-2-associated. Depth was defined as the fraction of total T cells that were SARS-CoV-2-associated. Each spike-specific TCR was assigned to its reactive spike region and to a CD4 or CD8 class using the MIRA data. Log10-transformed breadth and depth values were compared by one-way ANOVA with Sidak's multiple comparisons tests. This is the immuneACCESS table as TCRdb keeps it, with only in-frame sequences that have V and J called. A part of the clones is gone; compared with another copy, unresolved V genes explain less than half, and the rest is unexplained. V, J and clone size are taken as reported in that table, and D and trimming were inferred from the DNA itself. Recorded for this sample are fewer than 55,000 clones; under 85% of them occurred a single time. Of the sample, 20% falls within the top ten clones.

This clonotype originated in an adult in good health. Sequencing used peripheral blood, obtained on day 0 of MenACWY control vaccination.

The CDR3 region reads CASSLDRQGDYGYTF. Read as DNA, the sequence is TGTGCCAGCAGCTTGGATCGACAGGGGGACTACGGCTACACCTTC. The chain employs TRBV5-6 and TRBJ1-2, and 9 junctional nucleotides match TRBD1. The germline V gene provides CDR1 SGHDT and CDR2 YYEEEE. From its cysteine to its phenylalanine, the CDR3 spans 15 amino acids. Kept here is only the CDR3 DNA, which spans 45 bases and is read in frame from base 1.